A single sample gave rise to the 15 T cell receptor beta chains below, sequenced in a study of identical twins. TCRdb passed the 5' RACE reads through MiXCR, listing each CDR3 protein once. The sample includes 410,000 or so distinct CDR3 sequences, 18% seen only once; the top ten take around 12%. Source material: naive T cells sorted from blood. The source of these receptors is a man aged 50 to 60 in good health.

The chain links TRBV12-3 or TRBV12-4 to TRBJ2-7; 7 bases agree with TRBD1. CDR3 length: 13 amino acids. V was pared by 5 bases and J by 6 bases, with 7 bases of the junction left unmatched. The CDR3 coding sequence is TGTGCCAGCAGTGCGACAGGGCCAGGCGAGCAGTACTTC. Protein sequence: CASSATGPGEQYF.

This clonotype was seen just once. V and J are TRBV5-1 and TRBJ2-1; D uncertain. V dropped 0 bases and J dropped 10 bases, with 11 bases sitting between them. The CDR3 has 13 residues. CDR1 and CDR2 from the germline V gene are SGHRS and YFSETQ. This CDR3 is CASSLDPNGEQFF. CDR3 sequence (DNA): TGCGCCAGCAGCTTGGATCCGAACGGGGAGCAGTTCTTC.

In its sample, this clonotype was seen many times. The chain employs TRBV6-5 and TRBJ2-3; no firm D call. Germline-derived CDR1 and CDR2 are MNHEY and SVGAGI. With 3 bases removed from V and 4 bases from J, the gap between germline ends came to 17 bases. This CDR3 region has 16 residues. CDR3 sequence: CASSYADHRFADTQYF. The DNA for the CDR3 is TGTGCCAGCAGTTATGCAGACCACCGGTTCGCAGATACGCAGTATTTT.

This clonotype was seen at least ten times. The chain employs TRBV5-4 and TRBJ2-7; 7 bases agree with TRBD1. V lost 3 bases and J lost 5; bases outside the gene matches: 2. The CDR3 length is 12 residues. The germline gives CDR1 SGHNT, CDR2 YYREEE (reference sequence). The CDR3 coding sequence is TGTGCCAGCAGCTGGGGACAGAACGAGCAGTACTTC. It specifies CASSWGQNEQYF.

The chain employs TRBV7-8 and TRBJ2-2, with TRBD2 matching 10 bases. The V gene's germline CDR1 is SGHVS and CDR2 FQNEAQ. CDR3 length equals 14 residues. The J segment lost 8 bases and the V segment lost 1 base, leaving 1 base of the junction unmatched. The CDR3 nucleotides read TGTGCCAGCAGCTTAGTACTAGCGGGAGGGGAGCTGTTTTTT. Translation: CASSLVLAGGELFF.

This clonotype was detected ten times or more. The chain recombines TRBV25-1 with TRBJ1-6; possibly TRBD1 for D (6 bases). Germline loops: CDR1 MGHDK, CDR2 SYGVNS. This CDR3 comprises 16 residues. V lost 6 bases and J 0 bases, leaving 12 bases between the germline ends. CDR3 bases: TGTGCCAGCAGACAGACAGGAAGCTCCTATAATTCACCCCTCCACTTT. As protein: CASRQTGSSYNSPLHF.

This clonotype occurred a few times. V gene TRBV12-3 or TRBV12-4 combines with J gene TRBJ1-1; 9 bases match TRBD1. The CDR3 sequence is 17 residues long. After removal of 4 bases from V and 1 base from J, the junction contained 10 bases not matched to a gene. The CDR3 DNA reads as TGTGCCAGCAGTTACAGGGGGCTTGATTCGGAGAACACTGAAGCTTTCTTT. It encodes CASSYRGLDSENTEAFF.

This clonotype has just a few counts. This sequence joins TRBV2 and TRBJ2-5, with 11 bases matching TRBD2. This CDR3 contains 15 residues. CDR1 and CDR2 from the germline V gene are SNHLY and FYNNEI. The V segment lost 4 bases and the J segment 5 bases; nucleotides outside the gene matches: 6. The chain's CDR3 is CASSAPSGRLETQYF. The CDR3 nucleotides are TGTGCCAGCAGTGCTCCTAGCGGGAGGTTGGAGACCCAGTACTTC.

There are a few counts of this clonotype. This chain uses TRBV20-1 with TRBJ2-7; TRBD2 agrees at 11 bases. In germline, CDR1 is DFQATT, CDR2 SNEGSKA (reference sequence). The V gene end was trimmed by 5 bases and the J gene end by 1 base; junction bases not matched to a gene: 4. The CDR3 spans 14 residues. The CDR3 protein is CSASSGGRSYEQYF. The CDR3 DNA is TGCAGTGCTTCTAGCGGGGGGAGATCCTACGAGCAGTACTTC.

The chain's CDR3 is CASSSLGSGIYNEQFF. CDR3 DNA: TGTGCCAGCAGCTCCCTGGGAAGCGGGATTTACAATGAGCAGTTCTTC. The V gene is TRBV7-9, the J gene TRBJ2-1; TRBD2 aligns across 7 bases. Germline CDR1 and CDR2: SEHNR and FQNEAQ (reference sequence). The trim removed 4 bases at V and 4 bases at J, leaving 10 bases unmatched. The CDR3 length is 16 residues.

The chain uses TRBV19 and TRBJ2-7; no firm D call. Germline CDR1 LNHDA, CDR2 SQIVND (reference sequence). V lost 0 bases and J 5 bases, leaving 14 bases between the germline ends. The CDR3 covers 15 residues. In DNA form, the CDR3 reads TGTGCCAGTAGTATAGATTCCGGGCCTCCAAACGAGCAGTACTTC. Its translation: CASSIDSGPPNEQYF.

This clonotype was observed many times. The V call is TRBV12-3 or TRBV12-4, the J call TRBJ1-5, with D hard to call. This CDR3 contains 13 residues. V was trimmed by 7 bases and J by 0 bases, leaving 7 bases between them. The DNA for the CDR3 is TGTGCCAGCAACTTATATAGCAATCAGCCCCAGCATTTT. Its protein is CASNLYSNQPQHF.

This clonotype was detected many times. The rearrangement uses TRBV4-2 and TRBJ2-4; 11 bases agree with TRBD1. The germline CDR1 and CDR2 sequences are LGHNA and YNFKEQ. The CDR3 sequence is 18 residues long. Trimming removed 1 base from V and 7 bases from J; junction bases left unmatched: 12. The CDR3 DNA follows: TGTGCCAGCAGCCAAGCGAGGGCCCCTAGGGACAGGGGGAACATTCAGTACTTC. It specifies CASSQARAPRDRGNIQYF.

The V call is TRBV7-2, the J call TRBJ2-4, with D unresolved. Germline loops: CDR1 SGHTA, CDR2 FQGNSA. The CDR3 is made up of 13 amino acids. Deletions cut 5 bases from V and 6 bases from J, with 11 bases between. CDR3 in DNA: TGTGCCAGCAGCCTCCCGTCTGGAAACATTCAGTACTTC. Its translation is CASSLPSGNIQYF.

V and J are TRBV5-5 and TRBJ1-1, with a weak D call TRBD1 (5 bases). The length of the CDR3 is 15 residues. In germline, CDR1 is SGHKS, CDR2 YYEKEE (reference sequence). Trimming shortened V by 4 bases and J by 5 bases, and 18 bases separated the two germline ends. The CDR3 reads CASSQPVRGRTEAFF. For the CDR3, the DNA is TGTGCCAGCAGCCAACCCGTGAGGGGCAGGACTGAAGCTTTCTTT.